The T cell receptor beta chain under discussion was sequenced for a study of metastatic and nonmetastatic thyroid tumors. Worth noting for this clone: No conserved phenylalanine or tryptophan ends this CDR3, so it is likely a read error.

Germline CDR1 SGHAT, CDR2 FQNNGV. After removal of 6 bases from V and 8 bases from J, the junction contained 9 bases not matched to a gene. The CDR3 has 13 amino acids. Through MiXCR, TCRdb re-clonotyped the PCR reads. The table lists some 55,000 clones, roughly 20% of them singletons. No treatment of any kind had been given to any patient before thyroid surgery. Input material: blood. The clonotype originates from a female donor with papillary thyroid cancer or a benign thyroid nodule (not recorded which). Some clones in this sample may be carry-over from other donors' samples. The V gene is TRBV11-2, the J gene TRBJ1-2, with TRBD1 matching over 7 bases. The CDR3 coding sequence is TGTGCCAGCAGTCAGGGACAGTCCCTAGGCTACACCTTA. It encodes CASSQGQSLGYTL.